This T cell receptor (beta chain) was obtained from a study of cytomegalovirus exposure and HLA in healthy donors. The study's findings and limits: Investigators reported 164 TCR beta chains as tied to cytomegalovirus. Whilst most TCR sequences proved rare, a subset of public TCRs occurred across many donors. In a later analysis, first-cohort TCR clusters were found to tend to co-occur in the 130 or so validation repertoires.

With 1 base removed from V and 9 bases from J, the gap between germline ends came to 10 bases. CDR1 is SEHNR, CDR2 FQNEAQ, per germline (reference sequence). This CDR3 comprises 13 residues. With regard to this clone: Its antigen is not known.

The repertoire was sequenced with immunoSEQ multiplex PCR; TCRdb's copy has only in-frame clones and lacks some. This table has 130,000 to 150,000 clones, about 89% appearing once. The receptor was derived from a man aged 18 to 29 in good health and CMV-seronegative. V gene TRBV7-9 combines with J gene TRBJ2-1; unclear D gene. Sequences were obtained from PBMCs. The CDR3 bases are TGTGCCAGCAGCTTAGGAGGAACGGGTGAGCAGTTCTTC. It codes for CASSLGGTGEQFF. The entire variable domain, with the rest obtained from reference TRBV7-9 and TRBJ2-1, is as follows: DTGVSQNPRHKITKRGQNVTFRCDPISEHNRLYWYRQTLGQGPEFLTYFQNEAQLEKSRLLSDRFSAERPKGSFSTLEIQRTEQGDSAMYLCASSLGGTGEQFFGPGTRLTVL.